This T cell receptor beta chain was recovered during a study of tumor-infiltrating lymphocytes in primary liver carcinoma. Both RNA and DNA were isolated together from roughly 20-30 mg of bulk tissue that had not been sorted. The investigators made TCR beta cDNA from about 500 ng total RNA, using a constant-region primer. A slightly modified ARM-PCR protocol with three nested multiplex PCR rounds produced these TCR beta libraries. Forward primers for TRBV1-TRBV30 and a C-beta reverse primer served the first two PCR rounds, at 10 cycles each. TCRdb ran MiXCR on the multiplex PCR reads and lists one entry per CDR3 protein. The data contain 55,000 to 65,000 distinct CDR3 sequences, 55% to 75% of them singletons. The CDR3 is 19 amino acids. Germline assignment: CDR1 SGHAT and CDR2 FQNNGV. Trimming took 10 bases from V and 4 from J; bases not matched to a gene: 22.

The sequence was obtained from a man in his forties with primary liver carcinoma and hepatitis B virus infection. Input material: liver tumor tissue from sampling region 2. Subset: tumor region T2, inferior pole. This sequence joins TRBV11-2 and TRBJ2-5, with 12 bases aligning to TRBD2. Here the CDR3 reads CAINFGSLLAGGRGETQYF. The DNA for the CDR3 is TGTGCCATCAACTTTGGTAGCCTTCTAGCGGGAGGGCGGGGAGAGACCCAGTACTTC.